This is a list of T cell receptor beta chains from one sample in a study of T cell changes during pregnancy in multiple sclerosis. Measured with immunoSEQ multiplex PCR; TCRdb has only the in-frame clones, and not every one. The sample holds tens of thousands of clones; 85% are singletons and the top ten take roughly 7.6%. The sequenced sample was CD8+ T cells from peripheral blood mononuclear cells, obtained before pregnancy. These receptors came from a female donor with multiple sclerosis, enrolled in a pregnancy study. Both conserved end residues are part of each CDR3. Each record gives: CDR3 protein, CDR3 DNA, D gene, clone size, V gene, J gene. A D gene is named only where the DNA matches it firmly. Some rows have no size entry. The others give once, few or many, or a class for an expanded clone.

CDR3: CASSVRGVASSYNEQFF
DNA: TGTGCCAGCAGTGTTCGGGGGGTAGCTAGCTCCTACAATGAGCAGTTCTTC
D: TRBD2
size: .
V: TRBV28
J: TRBJ2-1

CDR3: CARGKDTNSYEQYF
DNA: TGTGCCAGAGGAAAGGACACCAACTCCTACGAGCAGTACTTC
D: .
size: .
V: TRBV2
J: TRBJ2-7

CDR3: CASSDRDSPREQFF
DNA: TGTGCCAGCAGCGACCGGGACTCCCCCAGGGAGCAGTTCTTC
D: .
size: .
V: TRBV9
J: TRBJ2-1

CDR3: CASSFDTTRETQYF
DNA: TGTGCCAGCAGCTTCGACACAACTAGGGAGACCCAGTACTTC
D: .
size: .
V: TRBV7-9
J: TRBJ2-5

CDR3: CASSLLVGLAGADTQYF
DNA: TGTGCCAGCAGCTTGCTAGTAGGACTGGCGGGGGCAGATACGCAGTATTTT
D: TRBD2
size: .
V: TRBV7-9
J: TRBJ2-3

CDR3: CASKGRESDTQYF
DNA: TGTGCCAGCAAGGGGCGGGAGTCAGATACGCAGTATTTT
D: TRBD2
size: .
V: TRBV6-5
J: TRBJ2-3

CDR3: CACSDGSPTDTQYF
DNA: TGTGCCTGCAGTGACGGGAGCCCCACAGATACGCAGTATTTT
D: .
size: .
V: TRBV6-4
J: TRBJ2-3

CDR3: CASSQGTDSNQPQHF
DNA: TGTGCCAGCAGCCAAGGGACAGATAGCAATCAGCCCCAGCATTTT
D: TRBD1
size: .
V: TRBV5-8
J: TRBJ1-5

CDR3: CASSQDSQGAEGYTF
DNA: TGTGCCAGCAGCCAAGATTCACAGGGGGCGGAAGGCTACACCTTC
D: TRBD1
size: .
V: TRBV4-2
J: TRBJ1-2

CDR3: CAWSVRDSLNTEAFF
DNA: TGTGCCTGGAGTGTACGTGACAGTCTGAACACTGAAGCTTTCTTT
D: .
size: few
V: TRBV30
J: TRBJ1-1

CDR3: CASSTQGGYTEAFF
DNA: TGTGCCAGCAGCACTCAGGGAGGGTACACTGAAGCTTTCTTT
D: .
size: .
V: TRBV13
J: TRBJ1-1

CDR3: CASRYYRGKNIQYF
DNA: TGTGCCAGCAGATATTACAGGGGCAAAAACATTCAGTACTTC
D: TRBD1
size: few
V: TRBV5-6
J: TRBJ2-4

CDR3: CASSQRLAGGYEQYF
DNA: TGTGCCAGCAGCCAACGACTAGCGGGAGGCTACGAGCAGTACTTC
D: TRBD2
size: .
V: TRBV4-2
J: TRBJ2-7

CDR3: CASSLTSGGYNEQFF
DNA: TGTGCCAGCAGTTTAACTAGCGGAGGTTACAATGAGCAGTTCTTC
D: TRBD2
size: once
V: TRBV27
J: TRBJ2-1

CDR3: CASSELGTGGYEQYF
DNA: TGTGCCAGCAGTGAGCTGGGGACAGGGGGCTACGAGCAGTACTTC
D: TRBD1
size: .
V: TRBV6-1
J: TRBJ2-7

CDR3: CAISVQGYGYTF
DNA: TGTGCCATCAGTGTTCAGGGTTATGGCTACACCTTC
D: .
size: .
V: TRBV10-3
J: TRBJ1-2

CDR3: CASSQDSARETQYF
DNA: TGCGCCAGCAGCCAAGACAGCGCGCGGGAGACCCAGTACTTC
D: .
size: .
V: TRBV4-1
J: TRBJ2-5

CDR3: CASSLSETGTYEQYF
DNA: TGTGCCAGCAGTTTATCGGAAACAGGCACCTACGAGCAGTACTTC
D: .
size: .
V: TRBV27
J: TRBJ2-7

CDR3: CAISELAVNTEAFF
DNA: TGTGCCATCAGTGAGCTGGCGGTGAACACTGAAGCTTTCTTT
D: .
size: .
V: TRBV10-3
J: TRBJ1-1

CDR3: CASSFPQEREPYEQYF
DNA: TGTGCCAGCAGCTTTCCCCAGGAACGGGAGCCCTACGAGCAGTACTTC
D: .
size: .
V: TRBV5-4
J: TRBJ2-7

CDR3: CASSGTGDTGELFF
DNA: TGTGCCAGCAGCGGGACAGGGGACACCGGGGAGCTGTTTTTT
D: TRBD1
size: .
V: TRBV6-1
J: TRBJ2-2

CDR3: CASSLCYLGACGRALGYNEQFF
DNA: TGTGCCAGCAGTTTATGTTACCTGGGTGCGTGCGGGAGGGCCTTGGGCTACAATGAGCAGTTCTTC
D: TRBD2
size: .
V: TRBV28
J: TRBJ2-1

CDR3: CASSPASGRSTDTQYF
DNA: TGTGCCAGCTCCCCGGCTAGCGGGAGGAGCACAGATACGCAGTATTTT
D: TRBD2
size: once
V: TRBV9
J: TRBJ2-3

CDR3: CASKQGGYTF
DNA: TGTGCCAGCAAGCAGGGAGGCTACACCTTC
D: .
size: .
V: TRBV6-1
J: TRBJ1-2

CDR3: CASSLTGTSNEQFF
DNA: TGTGCCAGCAGCTTAACCGGGACTAGCAATGAGCAGTTCTTC
D: TRBD2
size: .
V: TRBV7-3
J: TRBJ2-1

CDR3: CASSYSGTGESYTF
DNA: TGTGCCAGCAGTTACTCCGGGACAGGGGAGAGCTACACCTTC
D: TRBD1
size: .
V: TRBV6-5
J: TRBJ1-2

CDR3: CASSPAWVGTGGTDTQYF
DNA: TGCGCCAGCAGCCCAGCCTGGGTCGGGACAGGGGGCACAGATACGCAGTATTTT
D: TRBD1
size: .
V: TRBV4-3
J: TRBJ2-3

CDR3: CASRDRENTGELFF
DNA: TGTGCCAGCAGGGACAGGGAGAACACCGGGGAGCTGTTTTTT
D: TRBD1
size: .
V: TRBV6-1
J: TRBJ2-2

CDR3: CASSPGTSAYEQYF
DNA: TGTGCCAGTAGCCCCGGGACTAGCGCCTACGAGCAGTACTTC
D: TRBD2
size: .
V: TRBV19
J: TRBJ2-7

CDR3: CASSEREGRDTQYF
DNA: TGTGCCAGCAGCGAGCGGGAGGGCCGGGATACGCAGTATTTT
D: TRBD2
size: .
V: TRBV9
J: TRBJ2-3

CDR3: CASSFRTGPMDEQYF
DNA: TGTGCCAGCAGCTTTCGGACAGGGCCTATGGACGAGCAGTACTTC
D: TRBD1
size: .
V: TRBV5-6
J: TRBJ2-7

CDR3: CAWTQPPGQGADEQFF
DNA: TGTGCCTGGACCCAACCCCCGGGACAGGGGGCCGATGAGCAGTTCTTC
D: TRBD1
size: many
V: TRBV30
J: TRBJ2-1

CDR3: CASSPSQGLNTEAFF
DNA: TGTGCCAGCAGCCCATCCCAGGGATTGAACACTGAAGCTTTCTTT
D: .
size: .
V: TRBV7-6
J: TRBJ1-1

CDR3: CASSQAHAEETQYF
DNA: TGCGCCAGCAGCCAAGCACACGCCGAAGAGACCCAGTACTTC
D: .
size: .
V: TRBV4-1
J: TRBJ2-5

CDR3: CAIKSAEGLVIF
DNA: TGTGCCATCAAGTCGGCAGAGGGACTAGTGATCTTC
D: TRBD2
size: medium-sized
V: TRBV10-3
J: TRBJ2-1

CDR3: CASSPGTSVGRYEQYF
DNA: TGTGCCAGTAGTCCCGGGACTAGCGTAGGTCGCTACGAGCAGTACTTC
D: TRBD2
size: .
V: TRBV19
J: TRBJ2-7

CDR3: CASSLQSSYEQYF
DNA: TGTGCCAGCAGCCTACAGTCCTCCTACGAGCAGTACTTC
D: .
size: .
V: TRBV28
J: TRBJ2-7